Shown below are 10 T cell receptor beta chains from a single sample sequenced in a study of regulatory T cells in long-lasting Graves disease. Noted time point: newly diagnosed GD, antithyroid drugs for less than 3 months. PBMC RNA was the source of the TCR library. Through Arm-PCR of CDR3 regions and iRepertoire HTBI primers, TCR beta libraries were built. TCRdb fed the multiplex PCR reads into MiXCR, producing one record per CDR3 protein. The sample has some 410,000 distinct CDR3 sequences; approximately 16% are singletons. These records were also assigned to another study, of T cells in Graves' hyperthyroidism and ophthalmopathy.

The sequencing here drew on peripheral blood mononuclear cells (PBMCs), taken at new diagnosis, from a patient treated with antithyroid drugs. These receptors all stem from a woman aged 30 to 39 with Graves disease.

This clonotype was recorded many times. This chain uses TRBV2 with TRBJ2-5; D is unclear. V lost 6 bases, J lost 5 bases, and 19 bases lay in between. Germline CDR1 and CDR2: SNHLY and FYNNEI. The CDR3 is 15 residues long. In nucleotides, the CDR3 is TGTGCCAGCAGCTCCGGGCGGAGCGAGAGGGAGACCCAGTACTTC. This encodes CASSSGRSERETQYF.

The rearrangement uses TRBV29-1 and TRBJ1-2, with TRBD1 matching over 8 bases. The CDR3 totals 16 residues. V gave up 3 bases and J gave up 1 base; unmatched junction bases: 10. In germline, CDR1 is SQVTM, CDR2 ANQGSEA. CDR3 sequence: CSVEGQDQRNNYGYTF. The CDR3 DNA reads TGCAGCGTTGAGGGACAGGACCAACGGAATAACTATGGCTACACCTTC. Complete variable domain (other parts from reference TRBV29-1 and TRBJ1-2): SAVISQKPSRDICQRGTSLTIQCQVDSQVTMMFWYRQQPGQSLTLIATANQGSEATYESGFVIDKFPISRPNLTFSTLTVSNMSPEDSSIYLCSVEGQDQRNNYGYTFGSGTRLTVV.

This clonotype appeared many times. The chain carries TRBV11-2 and TRBJ2-7; D possibly corresponds to TRBD2 (6 bases). Trimming removed 5 bases at V and 5 bases at J, with 10 bases between. This CDR3 is built from 12 residues. Germline V gene lookup returns CDR1 SGHAT and CDR2 FQNNGV. The CDR3 bases are TGTGCCAGCAGCCGGGACTCAGACGAGCAGTACTTC. Amino acids: CASSRDSDEQYF. The full variable domain, rest sourced from reference TRBV11-2 and TRBJ2-7, is EAGVAQSPRYKIIEKRQSVAFWCNPISGHATLYWYQQILGQGPKLLIQFQNNGVVDDSQLPKDRFSAERLKGVDSTLKIQPAKLEDSAVYLCASSRDSDEQYFGPGTRLTVT.

This clonotype appeared many times. V gene TRBV9 combines with J gene TRBJ2-5; no clear D gene. The CDR3 runs to 11 residues. V was clipped by 1 base and J by 4 bases, with 2 bases between them. Germline V gene data show CDR1 as SGDLS and CDR2 as YYNGEE. The CDR3 DNA follows: TGTGCCAGCAGCGTAAGAGAGACCCAGTACTTC. It is translated as CASSVRETQYF.

This clonotype was recorded a few times. V and J are TRBV9 and TRBJ2-7, with 8 bases that match TRBD1. Germline-derived CDR1 and CDR2 are SGDLS and YYNGEE. The CDR3 has 14 amino acids. V lost 0 bases and J lost 6; bases outside the gene matches: 5. In DNA, the CDR3 is TGTGCCAGCAGCGTAGGGACAGGGACGTTCGAGCAGTACTTC. It specifies CASSVGTGTFEQYF.

This clonotype was seen only a few times. The chain combines TRBV6-4 with TRBJ1-6; 7 bases match TRBD1. The length of the CDR3 is 14 residues. The V and J ends lost 4 bases and 4 bases, in that order; junction bases with no gene match: 1. Germline V gene lookup returns CDR1 MRHNA and CDR2 SNTAGT. This CDR3 reads CASSATGYNSPLHF. The CDR3 nucleotides read TGTGCCAGCAGTGCGACAGGGTATAATTCACCCCTCCACTTT.

CDR3 in DNA: TGTGCCAGCAGCTCGGTAGCGGGGCCCACAGATACGCAGTATTTT. It encodes CASSSVAGPTDTQYF. The chain carries TRBV2 and TRBJ2-3; 8 bases agree with TRBD2. CDR1 and CDR2 (germline): SNHLY, FYNNEI. There are 15 residues in the CDR3. With 6 bases clipped from V and 2 bases from J, the junction kept 7 bases outside the gene matches.

In this sample, this clonotype turned up a few times. The chain recombines TRBV4-2 with TRBJ2-3, with D perhaps matching TRBD2 (5 bases). Germline V gene data show CDR1 as LGHNA and CDR2 as YNFKEQ. V was shortened by 4 bases and J by 1 base, with 12 bases between the two germline ends. The CDR3 is 15 amino acids. The DNA of the CDR3 is TGTGCCAGCAGCCCGGAGATGAGGGGCACAGATACGCAGTATTTT. It translates to CASSPEMRGTDTQYF.

This clonotype was recorded many times. The genes are TRBV28 and TRBJ2-3; tentatively, D is TRBD1 (5 bases). Trimming removed 5 bases at V and 5 bases at J, with 20 bases between. Germline CDR1 MDHEN, CDR2 SYDVKM. This CDR3 contains 16 residues. In nucleotides, the CDR3 is TGTGCCAGCAGTGTGCTAACAGGAGATCAAGGAGATACGCAGTATTTT. Translation gives CASSVLTGDQGDTQYF.

This clonotype occurred a few times. This rearrangement joins TRBV5-1 to TRBJ2-3; D not resolved. The CDR3 length is 14 residues. Germline assignment: CDR1 SGHRS and CDR2 YFSETQ. Trimming removed 5 bases from V and 2 bases from J, with 12 bases in between. The CDR3 DNA follows: TGCGCCAGCAGGGTATATGCTATCACAGATACGCAGTATTTT. It specifies CASRVYAITDTQYF.